This TCR beta chain is drawn from a study of T cell repertoires in cytomegalovirus infection. Overall study: CMV epitopes used comprised recently identified HLA-C-restricted ones and well-studied HLA-B-restricted ones. Indications came from public TCR beta signatures; they pointed to CMV infection and to a matching HLA type. Findings of the study overall: CMV carriers with the relevant HLA were identified by cumulative public TCR beta family frequency. It was HLA-C-restricted CMV-specific TCR beta clonotypes that dominated the response ex vivo.

TCRdb used MiXCR to reprocess the reads, holding one entry per CDR3 protein. The sample holds fewer than 850,000 distinct CDR3 sequences; about 27% are singletons and the top ten take 10% to 15%. This clonotype was seen at least ten times. Antigen: not known. Germline-derived CDR1 and CDR2 are SGHVS and FNYEAQ. Trimming at V came to 3 bases and at J to 3 bases, leaving 3 bases not matched to a gene. CDR3 length: 14 amino acids. V and J are TRBV7-6 and TRBJ1-1, with 8 nucleotides matching TRBD1. This sample comprised cultured CD8+ T cells from PBMCs, obtained from culture after CMV antigen stimulation. The receptor was isolated from a human donor in good health (CMV status not recorded). Some clones in this sample may be carry-over from other donors' samples. The CDR3 sequence: CASSFMDRDTEAFF. The CDR3 DNA reads TGTGCCAGCAGCTTTATGGACAGGGACACTGAAGCTTTCTTT.